This paragraph covers one T cell receptor (beta chain) sequence. The record originates from a study of blood T cell repertoires in COVID-19. The protocol was immunoSEQ multiplex PCR, while the TCRdb copy is restricted to in-frame clones and leaves out a portion. The sample has about 200,000 clones; less than 90% are singletons. Looked up from germline, CDR1 is MNHEY and CDR2 is SVGAGI. The V and J ends lost 7 bases and 5 bases, in that order; junction bases with no gene match: 6. The CDR3 runs 14 residues. Specimen: PBMCs or T cells enriched from blood (not recorded which). This sequence originates from a woman in her twenties or thirties who had been exposed to COVID-19. V is TRBV6-5 and J is TRBJ2-5; 11 positions agree with TRBD1. CDR3 nucleotides: TGTGCCAGCACTAGGACAGGGGGCGGGGAGACCCAGTACTTC. This translates into CASTRTGGGETQYF.